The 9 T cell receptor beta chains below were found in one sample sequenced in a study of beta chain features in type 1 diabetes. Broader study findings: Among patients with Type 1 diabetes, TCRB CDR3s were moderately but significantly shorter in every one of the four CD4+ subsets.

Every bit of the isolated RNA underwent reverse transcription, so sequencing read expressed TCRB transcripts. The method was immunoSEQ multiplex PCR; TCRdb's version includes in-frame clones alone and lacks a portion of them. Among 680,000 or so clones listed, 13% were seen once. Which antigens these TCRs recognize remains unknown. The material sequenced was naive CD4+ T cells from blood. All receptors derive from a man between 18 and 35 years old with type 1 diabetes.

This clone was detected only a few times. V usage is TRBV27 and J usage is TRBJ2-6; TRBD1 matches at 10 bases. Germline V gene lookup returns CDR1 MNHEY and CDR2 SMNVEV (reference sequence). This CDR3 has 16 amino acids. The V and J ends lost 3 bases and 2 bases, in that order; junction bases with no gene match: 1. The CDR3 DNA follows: TGTGCCAGCAGTTTGACAGGGGGCGCTGGGGCCAACGTCCTGACTTTC. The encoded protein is CASSLTGGAGANVLTF.

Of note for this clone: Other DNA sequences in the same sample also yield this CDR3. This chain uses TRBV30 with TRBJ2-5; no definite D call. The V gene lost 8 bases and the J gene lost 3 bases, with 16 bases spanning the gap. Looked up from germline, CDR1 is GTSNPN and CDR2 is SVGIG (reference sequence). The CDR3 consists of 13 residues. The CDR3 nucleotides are TGTGCCCATGGGCGGAGCGTCGAAGAGACCCAGTACTTC. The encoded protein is CAHGRSVEETQYF.

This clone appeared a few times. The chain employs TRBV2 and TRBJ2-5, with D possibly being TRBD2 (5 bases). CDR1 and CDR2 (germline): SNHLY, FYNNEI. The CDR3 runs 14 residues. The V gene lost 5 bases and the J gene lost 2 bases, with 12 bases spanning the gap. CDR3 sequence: CASSLLDGQETQYF. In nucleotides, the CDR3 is TGTGCCAGCAGTCTACTAGATGGGCAAGAGACCCAGTACTTC. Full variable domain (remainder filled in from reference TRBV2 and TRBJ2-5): EPEVTQTPSHQVTQMGQEVILRCVPISNHLYFYWYRQILGQKVEFLVSFYNNEISEKSEIFDDQFSVERPDGSNFTLKIRSTKLEDSAMYFCASSLLDGQETQYFGPGTRLLVL.

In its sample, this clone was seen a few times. Here the CDR3 DNA reads TGTGCCTGGAGGGCCGAGGGGGATACGCAGTATTTT. Translating it yields CAWRAEGDTQYF. The chain uses TRBV30 and TRBJ2-3; D possibly uses TRBD1 or TRBD2 (5 bases each). V dropped 3 bases and J dropped 6 bases, with 10 bases sitting between them. Germline V gene lookup returns CDR1 GTSNPN and CDR2 SVGIG (reference sequence). The length of the CDR3 is 12 residues. The complete variable domain, with remaining parts taken from reference TRBV30 and TRBJ2-3, reads SQTIHQWPATLVQPVGSPLSLECTVEGTSNPNLYWYRQAAGRGLQLLFYSVGIGQISSEVPQNLSASRPQDRQFILSSKKLLLSDSGFYLCAWRAEGDTQYFGPGTRLTVL.

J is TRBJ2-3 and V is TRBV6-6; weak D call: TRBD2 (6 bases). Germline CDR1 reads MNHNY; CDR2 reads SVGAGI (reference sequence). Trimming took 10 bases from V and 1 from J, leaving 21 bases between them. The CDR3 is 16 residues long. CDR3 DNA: TGTGCCACGCGTAGGAGCGGGTGGGGCCGCACAGATACGCAGTATTTT. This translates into CATRRSGWGRTDTQYF.

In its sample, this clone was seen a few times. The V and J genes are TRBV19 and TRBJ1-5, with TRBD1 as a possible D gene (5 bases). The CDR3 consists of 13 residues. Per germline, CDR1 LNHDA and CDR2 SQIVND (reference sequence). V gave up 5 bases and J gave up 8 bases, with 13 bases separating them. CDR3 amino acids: CASSVTEQEPQHF. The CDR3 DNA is TGTGCCAGTAGTGTGACAGAACAGGAGCCCCAGCATTTT.

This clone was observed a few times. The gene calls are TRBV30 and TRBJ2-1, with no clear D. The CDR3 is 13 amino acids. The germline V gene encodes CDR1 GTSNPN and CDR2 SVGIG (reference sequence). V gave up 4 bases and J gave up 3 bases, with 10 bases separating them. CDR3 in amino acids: CAWTPFGYNEQFF. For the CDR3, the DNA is TGTGCCTGGACCCCCTTTGGCTACAATGAGCAGTTCTTC.

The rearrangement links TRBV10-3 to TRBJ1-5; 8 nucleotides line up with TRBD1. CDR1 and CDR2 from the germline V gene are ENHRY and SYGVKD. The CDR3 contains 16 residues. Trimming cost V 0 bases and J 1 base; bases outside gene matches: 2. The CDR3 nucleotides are TGTGCCATCAGTGAGTCGGACAGGGCGAGCAATCAGCCCCAGCATTTT. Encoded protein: CAISESDRASNQPQHF.

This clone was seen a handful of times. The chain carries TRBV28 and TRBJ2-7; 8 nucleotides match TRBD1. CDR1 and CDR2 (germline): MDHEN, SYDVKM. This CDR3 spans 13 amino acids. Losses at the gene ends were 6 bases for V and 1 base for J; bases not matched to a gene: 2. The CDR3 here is CASRTGASYEQYF. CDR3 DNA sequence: TGTGCCAGCAGGACAGGGGCATCCTACGAGCAGTACTTC.